Given below is one T cell receptor (beta chain) in context. These data are taken from a study of blood T cell repertoires in COVID-19. Background on the study: The United States, Italy and Spain were the sources of the acute and convalescent COVID-19 samples.

Data came from immunoSEQ multiplex PCR; TCRdb stores just in-frame clones and leaves some out. The table shows approximately 190,000 clones, with around 81% occurring only once. The junction had 7 bases not matched to a gene; V was cut back by 4 bases and J by 7 bases. CDR1 is SGHNT, CDR2 YYREEE, per germline (reference sequence). The CDR3 is 13 amino acids. Sample: PBMCs or T cells enriched from blood (not recorded which). The V and J genes are TRBV5-4 and TRBJ1-1; 7 bases agree with TRBD1. This TCR derives from a man in his forties or fifties who had recovered from COVID-19. CDR3 protein: CASSNTGAIEAFF. Here the CDR3 DNA reads TGTGCCAGCAGCAATACAGGGGCCATTGAAGCTTTCTTT.